This T cell receptor (beta chain) was documented in a study of T cells in Graves' hyperthyroidism and ophthalmopathy. The investigators amplified TCR beta CDR3 regions from RNA transcripts. When the TCR CDR3 underwent first-round RT-PCR, the HTBI primer set was used. TCRdb called the multiplex PCR reads again in MiXCR, with one record for every CDR3 protein. The sample records approximately 510,000 distinct CDR3 sequences, 46% being singletons. The CDR3 runs to 12 residues. Germline V gene data show CDR1 as SQVTM and CDR2 as ANQGSEA. J lost 7 bases, V lost 6 bases, and 4 bases had no gene match. Uncontrolled infection, other autoimmune disease, pregnancy or lactation disqualified patients from enrolment. Diagnosis rested on symptoms, serum thyroxine and TRAb, thyroid ultrasound, and orbital computed tomography.

The chain recombines TRBV29-1 with TRBJ2-1; 9 bases align to TRBD1. This receptor was obtained from an adult woman with Graves' disease, either hyperthyroidism or ophthalmopathy (not recorded which). The specimen sequenced was peripheral blood or thyroid tissue (not recorded which). The CDR3 sequence is CSVTGTGNEQFF. The CDR3 coding sequence is TGCAGCGTCACCGGGACAGGGAATGAGCAGTTCTTC.